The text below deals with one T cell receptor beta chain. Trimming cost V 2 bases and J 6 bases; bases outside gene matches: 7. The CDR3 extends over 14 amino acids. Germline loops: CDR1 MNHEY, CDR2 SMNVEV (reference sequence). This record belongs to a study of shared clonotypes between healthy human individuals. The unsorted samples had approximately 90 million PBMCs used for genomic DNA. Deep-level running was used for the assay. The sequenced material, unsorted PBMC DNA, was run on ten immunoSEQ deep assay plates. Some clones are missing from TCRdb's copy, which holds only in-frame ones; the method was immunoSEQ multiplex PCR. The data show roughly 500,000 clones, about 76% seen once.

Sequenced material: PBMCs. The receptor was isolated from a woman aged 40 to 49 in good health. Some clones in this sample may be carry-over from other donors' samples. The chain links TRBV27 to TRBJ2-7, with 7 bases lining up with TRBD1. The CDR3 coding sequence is TGTGCCAGCAGTTTAGGTGGGACAGTCCGCGAGCAGTACTTC. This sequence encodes CASSLGGTVREQYF.